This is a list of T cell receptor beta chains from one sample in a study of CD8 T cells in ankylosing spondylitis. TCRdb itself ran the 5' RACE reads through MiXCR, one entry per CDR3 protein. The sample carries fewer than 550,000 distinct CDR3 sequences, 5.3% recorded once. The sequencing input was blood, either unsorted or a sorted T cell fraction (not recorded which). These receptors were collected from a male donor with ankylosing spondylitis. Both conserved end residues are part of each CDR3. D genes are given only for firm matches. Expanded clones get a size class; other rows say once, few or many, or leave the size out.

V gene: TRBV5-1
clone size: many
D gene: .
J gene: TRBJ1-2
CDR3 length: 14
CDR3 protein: CASSLVPQNYGYTF
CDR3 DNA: TGCGCCAGCAGCTTGGTACCCCAGAACTATGGCTACACCTTC

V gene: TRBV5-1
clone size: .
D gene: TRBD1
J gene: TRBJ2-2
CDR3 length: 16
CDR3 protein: CASSSRTGGNTGELFF
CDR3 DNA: TGCGCCAGCAGCTCCCGGACAGGGGGCAACACCGGGGAGCTGTTTTTT

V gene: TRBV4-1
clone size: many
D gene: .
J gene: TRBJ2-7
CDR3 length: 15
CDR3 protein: CASSQAGRGRDEQYF
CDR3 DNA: TGCGCCAGCAGCCAAGCGGGTAGGGGACGAGACGAGCAGTACTTC

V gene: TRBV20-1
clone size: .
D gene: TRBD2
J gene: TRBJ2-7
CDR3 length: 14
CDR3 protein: CSARLAGGSYEQYF
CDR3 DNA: TGCAGTGCTAGACTAGCGGGGGGCTCCTACGAGCAGTACTTC

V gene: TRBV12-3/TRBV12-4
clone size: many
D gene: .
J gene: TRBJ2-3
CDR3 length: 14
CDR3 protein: CASSLGRDTDTQYF
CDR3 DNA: TGTGCCAGCAGTTTGGGCAGGGACACAGATACGCAGTATTTT

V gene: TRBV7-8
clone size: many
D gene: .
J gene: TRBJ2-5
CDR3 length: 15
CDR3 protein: CASSLRVANQETQYF
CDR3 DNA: TGTGCCAGCAGCTTAAGGGTAGCGAACCAAGAGACCCAGTACTTC

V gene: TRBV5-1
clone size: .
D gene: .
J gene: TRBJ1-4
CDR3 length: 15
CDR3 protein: CASSLHEATNEGLFF
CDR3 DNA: TGCGCCAGCAGCTTGCATGAAGCTACTAATGAAGGACTGTTTTTT

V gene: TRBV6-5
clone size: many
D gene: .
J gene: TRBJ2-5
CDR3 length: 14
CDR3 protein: CASSYIGAPETQYF
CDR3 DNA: TGTGCCAGCAGTTATATCGGGGCCCCGGAGACCCAGTACTTC

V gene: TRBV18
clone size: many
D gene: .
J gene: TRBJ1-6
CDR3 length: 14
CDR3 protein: CASSPGGKDSPLHF
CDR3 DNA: TGTGCCAGCTCACCCGGGGGTAAGGATTCACCCCTCCACTTT

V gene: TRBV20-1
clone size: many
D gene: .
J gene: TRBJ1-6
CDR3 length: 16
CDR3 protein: CSAERVESSYNSPLHF
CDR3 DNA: TGCAGTGCGGAGAGGGTCGAGAGCTCCTATAATTCACCCCTCCACTTT

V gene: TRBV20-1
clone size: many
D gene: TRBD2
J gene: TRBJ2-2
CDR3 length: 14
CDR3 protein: CSAPLAGGTGELFF
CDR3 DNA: TGCAGTGCGCCCCTAGCGGGAGGCACCGGGGAGCTGTTTTTT

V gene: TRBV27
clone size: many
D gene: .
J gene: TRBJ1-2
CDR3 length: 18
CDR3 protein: CASSLLATWAKWGYGYTF
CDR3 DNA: TGTGCCAGCAGTTTACTGGCCACTTGGGCTAAGTGGGGCTATGGCTACACCTTC

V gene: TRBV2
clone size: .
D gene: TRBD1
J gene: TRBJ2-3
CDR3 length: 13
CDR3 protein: CASKGQPTDTQYF
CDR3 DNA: TGTGCCAGCAAGGGACAGCCCACAGATACGCAGTATTTT

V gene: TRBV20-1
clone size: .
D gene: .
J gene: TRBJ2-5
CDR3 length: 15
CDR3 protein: CSAQSGVGLQETQYF
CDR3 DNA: TGCAGTGCCCAGAGTGGGGTAGGATTACAAGAGACCCAGTACTTC

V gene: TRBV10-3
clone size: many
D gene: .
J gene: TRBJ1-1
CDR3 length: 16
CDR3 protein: CAIRGHLGEQGTEAFF
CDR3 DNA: TGTGCCATCAGGGGCCATTTAGGGGAACAAGGGACTGAAGCTTTCTTT

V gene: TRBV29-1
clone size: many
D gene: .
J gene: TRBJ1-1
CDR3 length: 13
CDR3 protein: CSVAHRRNTEAFF
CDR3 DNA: TGCAGCGTTGCCCACAGGAGGAACACTGAAGCTTTCTTT

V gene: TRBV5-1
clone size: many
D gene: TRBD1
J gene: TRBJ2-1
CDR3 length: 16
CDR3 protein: CASSSGTDETYNEQFF
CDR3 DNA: TGCGCCAGCAGTTCGGGGACAGACGAAACCTACAATGAGCAGTTCTTC

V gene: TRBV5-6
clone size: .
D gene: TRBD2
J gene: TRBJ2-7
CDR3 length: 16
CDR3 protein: CASSWGSGISSYEQYF
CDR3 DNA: TGTGCCAGCAGCTGGGGGAGCGGGATCTCTTCCTACGAGCAGTACTTC

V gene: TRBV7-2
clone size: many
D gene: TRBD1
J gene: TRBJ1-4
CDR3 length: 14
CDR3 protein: CASSMDRVGEKLFF
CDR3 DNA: TGTGCCAGCAGCATGGACAGGGTGGGTGAAAAACTGTTTTTT

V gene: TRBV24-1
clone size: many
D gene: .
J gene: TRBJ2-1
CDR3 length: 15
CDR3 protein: CATSDLRQHYNEQFF
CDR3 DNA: .

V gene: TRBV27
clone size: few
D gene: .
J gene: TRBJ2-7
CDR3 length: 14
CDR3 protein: CASSRGGANHEQYF
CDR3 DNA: TGTGCCAGCAGTCGTGGGGGAGCCAACCACGAGCAGTACTTC

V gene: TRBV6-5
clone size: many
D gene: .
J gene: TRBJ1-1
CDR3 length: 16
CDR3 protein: CASSYRGSPGVTEAFF
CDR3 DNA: TGTGCCAGCAGTTACCGAGGGTCCCCAGGGGTTACTGAAGCTTTCTTT

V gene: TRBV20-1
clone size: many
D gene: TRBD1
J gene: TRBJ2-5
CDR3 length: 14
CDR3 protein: CSAFEGQVRETQYF
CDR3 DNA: TGCAGTGCCTTCGAGGGACAGGTACGAGAGACCCAGTACTTC

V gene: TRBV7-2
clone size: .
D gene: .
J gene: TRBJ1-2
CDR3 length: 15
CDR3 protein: CASSLDGGYVAGYTF
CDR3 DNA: TGTGCCAGCAGCTTAGACGGCGGGTACGTAGCTGGCTACACCTTC

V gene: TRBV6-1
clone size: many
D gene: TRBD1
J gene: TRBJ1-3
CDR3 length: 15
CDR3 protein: CASNPRTGLENTIYF
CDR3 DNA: TGTGCCAGCAACCCGAGGACAGGGTTAGAAAACACCATATATTTT

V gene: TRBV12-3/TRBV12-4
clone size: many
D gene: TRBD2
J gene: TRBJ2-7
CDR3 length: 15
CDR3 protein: CASSLAGGPSGEQYF
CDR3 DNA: TGTGCCAGCAGTTTAGCGGGAGGGCCTTCCGGCGAGCAGTACTTC

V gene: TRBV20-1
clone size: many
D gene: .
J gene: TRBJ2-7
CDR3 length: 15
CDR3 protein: CSASTFHESSYEQYF
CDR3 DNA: TGCAGTGCTAGTACCTTTCACGAGAGCTCCTACGAGCAGTACTTC

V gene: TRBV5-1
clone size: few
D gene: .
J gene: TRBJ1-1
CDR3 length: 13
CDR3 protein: CASSSIGDTEAFF
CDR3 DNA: TGCGCCAGCAGCTCGATAGGGGACACTGAAGCTTTCTTT

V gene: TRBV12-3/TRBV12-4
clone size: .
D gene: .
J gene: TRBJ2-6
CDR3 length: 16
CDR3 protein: CASSSAGNSGANVLTF
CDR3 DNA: TGTGCCAGCAGTTCCGCAGGGAACTCTGGGGCCAACGTCCTGACTTTC

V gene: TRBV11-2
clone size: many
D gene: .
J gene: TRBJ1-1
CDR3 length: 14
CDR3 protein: CASSTQGGITEAFF
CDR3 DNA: TGTGCCAGCAGTACGCAAGGGGGGATCACTGAAGCTTTCTTT

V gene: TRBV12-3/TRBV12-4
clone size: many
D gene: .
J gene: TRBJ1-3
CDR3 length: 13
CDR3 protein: CASSFRGGNTIYF
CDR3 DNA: TGTGCCAGCAGTTTCCGGGGAGGAAACACCATATATTTT

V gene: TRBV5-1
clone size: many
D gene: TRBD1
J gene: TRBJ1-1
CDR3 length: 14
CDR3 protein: CASSRDGQDTEAFF
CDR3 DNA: TGCGCCAGCAGTCGGGATGGACAGGACACTGAAGCTTTCTTT

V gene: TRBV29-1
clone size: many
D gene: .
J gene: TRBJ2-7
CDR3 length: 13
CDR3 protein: CSVLQGSSYEQYF
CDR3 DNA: TGCAGCGTCCTACAGGGTTCGTCCTACGAGCAGTACTTC

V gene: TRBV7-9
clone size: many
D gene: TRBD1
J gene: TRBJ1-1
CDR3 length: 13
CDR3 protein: CASSPGQTLEAFF
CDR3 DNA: TGTGCCAGCAGCCCGGGACAGACCCTTGAAGCTTTCTTT

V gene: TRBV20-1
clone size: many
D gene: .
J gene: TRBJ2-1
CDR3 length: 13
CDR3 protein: CSARTGRDNEQFF
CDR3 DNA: TGCAGTGCTAGAACGGGCAGGGACAATGAGCAGTTCTTC

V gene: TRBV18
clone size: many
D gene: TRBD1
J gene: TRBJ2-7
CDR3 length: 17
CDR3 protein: CASSPKGDRREREEQYF
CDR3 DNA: TGTGCCAGCTCCCCAAAGGGGGACAGACGAGAGAGGGAAGAGCAGTACTTC

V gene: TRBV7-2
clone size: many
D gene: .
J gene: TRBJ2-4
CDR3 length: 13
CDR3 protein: CASSLGGKNIQYF
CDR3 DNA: TGTGCCAGCAGTCTTGGGGGTAAAAACATTCAGTACTTC

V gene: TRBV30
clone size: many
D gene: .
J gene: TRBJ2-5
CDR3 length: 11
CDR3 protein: CAWSVGETQYF
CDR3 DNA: TGTGCCTGGAGTGTAGGGGAGACCCAGTACTTC

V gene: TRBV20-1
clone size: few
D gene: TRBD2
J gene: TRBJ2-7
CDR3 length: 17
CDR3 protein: CSARGLAGNTRGNEQYF
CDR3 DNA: TGCAGTGCTAGGGGTCTAGCGGGGAATACGCGGGGAAACGAGCAGTACTTC

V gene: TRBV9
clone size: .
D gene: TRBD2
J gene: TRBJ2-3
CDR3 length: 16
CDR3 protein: CASSSSRLAGADTQYF
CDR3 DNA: TGTGCCAGCAGCTCCTCCCGACTAGCGGGAGCAGATACGCAGTATTTT

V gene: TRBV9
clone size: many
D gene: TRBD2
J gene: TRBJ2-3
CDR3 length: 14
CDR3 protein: CASSPAGGTDTQYF
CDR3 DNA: TGTGCCAGCAGCCCAGCGGGAGGCACAGATACGCAGTATTTT

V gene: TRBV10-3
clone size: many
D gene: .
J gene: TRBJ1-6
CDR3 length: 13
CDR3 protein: CAISDKNGQSLHF
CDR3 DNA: TGTGCCATCAGTGACAAGAACGGGCAGTCCCTCCACTTT

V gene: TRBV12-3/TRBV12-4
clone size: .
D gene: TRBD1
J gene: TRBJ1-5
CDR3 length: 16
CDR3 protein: CASSLDRGEGTLAQHF
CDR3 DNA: TGTGCCAGCAGTCTCGACAGGGGGGAAGGAACATTGGCCCAGCATTTT

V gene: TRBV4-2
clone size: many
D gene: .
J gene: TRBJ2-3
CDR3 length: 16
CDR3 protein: CASSQDWKHNTDTQYF
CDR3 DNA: TGTGCCAGCAGCCAAGATTGGAAACACAACACAGATACGCAGTATTTT

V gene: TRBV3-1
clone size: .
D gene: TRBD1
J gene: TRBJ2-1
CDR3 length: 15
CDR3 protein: CASTPSGQGYNEQFF
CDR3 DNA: TGTGCCAGCACACCCTCGGGACAGGGCTACAATGAGCAGTTCTTC

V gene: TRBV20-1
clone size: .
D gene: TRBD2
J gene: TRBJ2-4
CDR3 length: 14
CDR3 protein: CSARVAGVRNIQYF
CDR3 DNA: TGCAGTGCTAGGGTAGCGGGAGTCAGGAACATTCAGTACTTC

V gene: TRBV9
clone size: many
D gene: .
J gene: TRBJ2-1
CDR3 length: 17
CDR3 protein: CASSAPSRQAGDNEQFF
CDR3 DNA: TGTGCCAGCAGCGCCCCGTCCCGACAGGCTGGGGACAATGAGCAGTTCTTC

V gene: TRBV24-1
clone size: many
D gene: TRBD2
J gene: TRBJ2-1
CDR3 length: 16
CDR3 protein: CATSDPSGGATGEQFF
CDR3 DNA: TGTGCCACCAGTGACCCGAGCGGGGGCGCCACAGGAGAGCAGTTCTTC

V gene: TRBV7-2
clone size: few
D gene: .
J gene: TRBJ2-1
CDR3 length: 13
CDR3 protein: CASSSWGNNEQFF
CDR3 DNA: TGTGCCAGCAGCTCCTGGGGAAACAATGAGCAGTTCTTC

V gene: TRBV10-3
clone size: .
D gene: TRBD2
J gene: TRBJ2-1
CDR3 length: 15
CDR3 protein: CAIRGTSGDYNEQFF
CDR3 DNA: TGTGCCATCAGGGGGACTAGCGGGGATTACAATGAGCAGTTCTTC

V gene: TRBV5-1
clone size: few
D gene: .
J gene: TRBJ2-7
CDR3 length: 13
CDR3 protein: CASSRPETYEQYF
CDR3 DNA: TGCGCCAGCAGCAGACCGGAGACCTACGAGCAGTACTTC

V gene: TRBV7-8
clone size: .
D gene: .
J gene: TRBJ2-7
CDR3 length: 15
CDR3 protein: CASSLGPSSSYEQYF
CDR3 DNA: TGTGCCAGCAGCTTAGGCCCGTCGAGCTCCTACGAGCAGTACTTC

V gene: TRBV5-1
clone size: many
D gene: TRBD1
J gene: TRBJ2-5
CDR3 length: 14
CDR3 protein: CASSQGQTQETQYF
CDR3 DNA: TGCGCCAGCAGCCAGGGACAGACCCAAGAGACCCAGTACTTC

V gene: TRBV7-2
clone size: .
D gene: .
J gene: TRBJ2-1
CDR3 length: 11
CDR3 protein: CASSLYAEQFF
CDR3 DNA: TGTGCCAGCAGCTTATATGCTGAGCAGTTCTTC

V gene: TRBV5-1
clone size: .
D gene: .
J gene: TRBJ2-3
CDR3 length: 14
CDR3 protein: CASSAMTATDTQYF
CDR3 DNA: TGCGCCAGCAGCGCTATGACAGCAACAGATACGCAGTATTTT